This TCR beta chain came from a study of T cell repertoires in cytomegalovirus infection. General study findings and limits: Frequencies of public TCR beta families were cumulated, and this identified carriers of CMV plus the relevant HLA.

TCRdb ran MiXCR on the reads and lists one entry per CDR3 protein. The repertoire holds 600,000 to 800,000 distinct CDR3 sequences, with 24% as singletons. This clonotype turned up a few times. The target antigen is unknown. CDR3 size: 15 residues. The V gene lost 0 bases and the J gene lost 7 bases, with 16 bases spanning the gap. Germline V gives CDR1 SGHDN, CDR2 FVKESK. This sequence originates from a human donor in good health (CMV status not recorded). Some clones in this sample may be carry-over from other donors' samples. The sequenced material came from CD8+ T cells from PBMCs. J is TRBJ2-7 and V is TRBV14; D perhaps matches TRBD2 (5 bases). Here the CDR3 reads CASSQESEGLVEQYF. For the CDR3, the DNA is TGTGCCAGCAGCCAAGAAAGTGAGGGCCTCGTAGAGCAGTACTTC.